The 17 T cell receptor beta chains presented below share a single source sample, sequenced in a study of blood T cell repertoires in COVID-19. TCRdb's table, derived via immunoSEQ multiplex PCR, lists solely in-frame clones and lacks some. Of roughly 110,000 clones in the sample, around 75% are singletons; the top ten hold approximately 0.9%. The sample comprised peripheral blood. The receptor source for this set is a human donor with acute or convalescent COVID-19. The donor label of this sample is uncertain.

This clone was counted ten times or more. This rearrangement joins TRBV4-1 to TRBJ1-6; D not certain. Germline V lookup: CDR1 MGHRA, CDR2 YSYEKL. The V gene lost 1 base and the J gene lost 1 base, with 11 bases spanning the gap. This CDR3 has 17 amino acids. The CDR3 sequence: CASSQGPAGSYNSPLHF. The CDR3 coding sequence is TGCGCCAGCAGCCAAGGTCCGGCAGGTTCCTATAATTCACCCCTCCACTTT.

This clone was picked up many times. The gene calls are TRBV6-2 or TRBV6-3 and TRBJ1-2; 9 nucleotides agree with TRBD1. The CDR3 has 15 amino acids. Germline V gene data show CDR1 as MNHEY and CDR2 as SVGEGT. The V and J ends lost 6 bases and 2 bases, in that order; junction bases with no gene match: 7. CDR3 in DNA: TGTGCCAGCAGCAAACAGGGGGCAGTAAACTATGGCTACACCTTC. Its translation: CASSKQGAVNYGYTF.

The chain is built from TRBV6-5 and TRBJ1-2; maybe TRBD1 (5 bases). Per germline, CDR1 MNHEY and CDR2 SVGAGI. Trimming took 5 bases from V and 3 from J, leaving 10 bases between them. The length of the CDR3 is 13 residues. The CDR3 sequence is CASSRGGDYGYTF. As DNA, the CDR3 is TGTGCCAGCAGTCGAGGAGGGGACTATGGCTACACCTTC.

The genes are TRBV2 and TRBJ1-4; 8 nucleotides align to TRBD1. V shed 4 bases and J 8 bases; nucleotides not matched to a gene: 3. Per the germline V gene, CDR1 is SNHLY and CDR2 is FYNNEI. The CDR3 is made up of 13 amino acids. The CDR3 reads CASSGDRREKLFF. In DNA, the CDR3 is TGTGCCAGCAGTGGGGACAGGAGGGAAAAACTGTTTTTT.

This rearrangement joins TRBV12-3 or TRBV12-4 to TRBJ2-7; D is unclear. The V and J ends lost 5 bases and 5 bases respectively, with 7 bases between them. The CDR3 length is 11 residues. Here the CDR3 DNA reads TGTGCCAGCAGTACGCGGAACGAGCAGTACTTC. Translation: CASSTRNEQYF.

The V gene is TRBV2, the J gene TRBJ2-5; 7 positions match TRBD2. V shed 0 bases, J shed 2 bases, and the junction held 6 bases outside the gene matches. The germline V gene encodes CDR1 SNHLY and CDR2 FYNNEI. The CDR3 sequence is 16 residues long. DNA of the CDR3: TGTGCCAGCAGTGAAGCGCTTGGGGGGGGTCAAGAGACCCAGTACTTC. This translates into CASSEALGGGQETQYF.

This clone was seen a few times. The chain joins TRBV6-5 to TRBJ1-1, with D tentatively TRBD1 (6 bases). Trimming took 5 bases from V and 0 from J, leaving 13 bases between them. The CDR3 is made up of 15 amino acids. Germline assignment: CDR1 MNHEY and CDR2 SVGAGI. The CDR3 region is CASSRGPGVNTEAFF. The CDR3 DNA reads TGTGCCAGCAGTCGAGGTCCAGGGGTGAACACTGAAGCTTTCTTT.

This clone was recorded many times. This chain connects TRBV29-1 to TRBJ1-5; 9 positions agree with TRBD1. CDR3 length equals 14 residues. Germline-derived CDR1 and CDR2 are SQVTM and ANQGSEA. CDR3 sequence reads: CSAPGQGCNQPQHF. The CDR3 DNA follows: TGCAGTGCTCCGGGACAGGGCTGCAATCAGCCCCAGCATTTT.

The chain carries TRBV7-3 and TRBJ1-1, with TRBD1 matching 9 bases. CDR3 length: 14 amino acids. CDR1 SGHTA and CDR2 FQGTGA come from the germline V gene. V dropped 6 bases and J dropped 5; count of bases not matched to a gene: 7. The CDR3 nucleotides read TGTGCCAGCAGTCGACAGGGGGGACGGACTGAAGCTTTCTTT. This gives the protein CASSRQGGRTEAFF.

There are a few counts of this clone. The V call is TRBV7-8, the J call TRBJ1-5; D is uncertain. In germline, CDR1 is SGHVS, CDR2 FQNEAQ. V was trimmed by 4 bases and J by 1 base, leaving 8 bases between them. The CDR3 totals 14 residues. The CDR3 DNA is TGTGCCAGCAGCTCGGGAAGAAGCAATCAGCCCCAGCATTTT. It codes for CASSSGRSNQPQHF.

This rearrangement joins TRBV21-1 to TRBJ2-1; the table calls TRBD1, which could not be checked here. TRBV21-1 is a known pseudogene. The CDR3 contains 19 residues. The CDR3 nucleotides read TGTGCCAGCAGCAAAGACGGCCAGCTCCGGGACAGGGGAGAGAATGAGCAGTTCTTC. Its translation is CASSKDGQLRDRGENEQFF.

The chain is built from TRBV5-1 and TRBJ2-3; D gene unclear. The CDR3 has 15 amino acids. Germline V gene lookup returns CDR1 SGHRS and CDR2 YFSETQ. Trimming removed 4 bases at V and 0 bases at J, with 12 bases between. This CDR3 is CASSIELGSTDTQYF. The DNA of the CDR3 is TGCGCCAGCAGCATTGAGCTGGGCAGCACAGATACGCAGTATTTT.

The rearrangement links TRBV3-1 (or the pseudogene TRBV3-2) to TRBJ1-6; D not resolved. The CDR3 covers 17 residues. Trimming took 0 bases from V and 0 from J, leaving 9 bases between them. Germline loops: CDR1 LGHDT, CDR2 YNNKEL (reference sequence). CDR3 nucleotide sequence: TGTGCCAGCAGCCAAGACACCCCGAGCTCCTATAATTCACCCCTCCACTTT. Translating gives CASSQDTPSSYNSPLHF.

The chain is built from TRBV9 and TRBJ1-6; 10 bases map to TRBD1. Germline CDR1 and CDR2: SGDLS and YYNGEE. With 0 bases clipped from V and 11 bases from J, the junction kept 11 bases outside the gene matches. CDR3 length: 17 residues. The CDR3 is CASSVARGGQGIAPLHF. CDR3 DNA: TGTGCCAGCAGCGTAGCGAGGGGGGGACAGGGGATTGCACCCCTCCACTTT.

This clone was counted only a few times. This chain links TRBV30 with TRBJ1-2, with 7 bases that match TRBD1. Germline-derived CDR1 and CDR2 are GTSNPN and SVGIG (reference sequence). CDR3 length: 15 amino acids. The V segment lost 4 bases and the J segment 6 bases; nucleotides outside the gene matches: 14. For the CDR3, the DNA is TGTGCCTGGAATAAGAGGGGGCGCGAGGTAGATGGCTACACCTTC. Its protein is CAWNKRGREVDGYTF.

This chain links TRBV7-9 with TRBJ1-1; TRBD1 matches at 8 bases. This CDR3 contains 14 residues. From germline, CDR1 is SEHNR and CDR2 FQNEAQ (reference sequence). Trimming cost V 7 bases and J 6 bases; bases outside gene matches: 10. The CDR3 reads CASTPTGGFPEAFF. CDR3 bases: TGTGCCAGCACCCCCACAGGGGGGTTTCCTGAAGCTTTCTTT.

This clone was detected a few times. The rearrangement joins TRBV19 to TRBJ2-1; possibly TRBD1 for D (7 bases). This CDR3 is 18 amino acids long. In germline, CDR1 is LNHDA, CDR2 SQIVND (reference sequence). Trimming took 4 bases from V and 8 from J, leaving 27 bases between them. The CDR3 region has the DNA TGTGCCAGTAGTAGGGGGGCCCCAGGGGGTCGTCTACAGTATGAGCAGTTCTTC. Translated: CASSRGAPGGRLQYEQFF.